This T cell receptor beta chain was retrieved from a study of control samples from healthy donors and cancer patients. Using immunoSEQ multiplex PCR, the repertoire was profiled, and TCRdb retains in-frame clones only, with some absent. Of more than 95,000 clones listed, 85% to 90% are singletons. The V end was cut by 5 bases, the J end by 2 bases, with 12 bases between. Looked up from germline, CDR1 is SQVTM and CDR2 is ANQGSEA. This CDR3 has 13 amino acids. This TCR was recovered from a man in his 60s with lung cancer. Specimen: PBMCs. V and J are TRBV29-1 and TRBJ1-2, with no clear D. The CDR3 protein is CSVMGSANYGYTF. CDR3 DNA: TGCAGCGTTATGGGGTCCGCGAACTATGGCTACACCTTC.